A single sample gave rise to the 10 T cell receptor beta chains below, sequenced in a study of cytotoxic CD8 clonotypes in ibrutinib-treated CLL. This table comes from immunoSEQ multiplex PCR, and its TCRdb copy is limited to in-frame clones, with some not included. The sample contains about 92,000 clones, around 77% of which appear only once. The source was PBMCs, collected after 24 months of ibrutinib treatment. The receptors shown here come from a human donor with chronic lymphocytic leukemia.

The rearrangement links TRBV10-2 to TRBJ1-4; TRBD1 is a possible D gene (6 bases). This CDR3 has 16 residues. Germline loops: CDR1 WSHSY, CDR2 SAAADI. V was cut by 6 bases and J by 4 bases, with 18 bases left in between. CDR3 amino acids: CASRSTGGQGNEKLFF. CDR3 sequence (DNA): TGCGCCAGCAGATCCACGGGGGGGCAGGGTAATGAAAAACTGTTTTTT.

There are a few counts of this clone. The rearrangement joins TRBV7-9 to TRBJ2-7, with a weak D call TRBD2 (5 bases). The CDR3 runs 13 residues. Trimming stripped 4 bases from V and 5 bases from J, with 12 bases between. Germline V gene lookup returns CDR1 SEHNR and CDR2 FQNEAQ (reference sequence). The CDR3 nucleotides read TGTGCCAGCAGCTATAATCCGGGGAACGAGCAGTACTTC. Translation: CASSYNPGNEQYF.

The chain recombines TRBV5-6 with TRBJ2-5; no firm D call. Germline CDR1 SGHDT, CDR2 YYEEEE. The length of the CDR3 is 11 residues. V shed 4 bases and J shed 7 bases, with 8 bases lying between them. The CDR3 sequence is CASSKMGTQYF. For the CDR3, the DNA is TGTGCCAGCAGCAAGATGGGGACCCAGTACTTC. The full variable domain, rest sourced from reference TRBV5-6 and TRBJ2-5, is DAGVTQSPTHLIKTRGQQVTLRCSPKSGHDTVSWYQQALGQGPQFIFQYYEEEERQRGNFPDRFSGHQFPNYSSELNVNALLLGDSALYLCASSKMGTQYFGPGTRLLVL.

This clone was observed once. The chain uses TRBV5-1 and TRBJ2-2; possibly TRBD1 for D (6 bases). The germline gives CDR1 SGHRS, CDR2 YFSETQ. Trimming removed 0 bases at V and 6 bases at J, with 9 bases between. The CDR3 loop spans 14 amino acids. The CDR3 protein is CASSLATGSGELFF. CDR3 nucleotide sequence: TGCGCCAGCAGCTTGGCTACAGGGTCCGGGGAGCTGTTTTTT.

This chain connects TRBV19 to TRBJ2-1; TRBD2 agrees at 11 bases. V was clipped by 5 bases and J by 4 bases; unmatched bases: 7. The CDR3 extends over 16 amino acids. Germline CDR1 is LNHDA and CDR2 is SQIVND (reference sequence). The CDR3 DNA reads as TGTGCCAGTAGTGCCTACACTAGCGGGGGTTACAATGAGCAGTTCTTC. Residues: CASSAYTSGGYNEQFF.

V usage is TRBV27 and J usage is TRBJ1-2; 9 nucleotides line up with TRBD1. This CDR3 comprises 16 residues. J was trimmed by 0 bases and V by 5 bases; bases with no gene match: 7. Germline V gives CDR1 MNHEY, CDR2 SMNVEV (reference sequence). CDR3 protein: CASSPGQGKTNYGYTF. The CDR3 DNA reads TGTGCCAGCAGTCCGGGACAGGGAAAAACTAACTATGGCTACACCTTC.

The chain employs TRBV5-1 and TRBJ2-3; 9 nucleotides align to TRBD2. Germline loops: CDR1 SGHRS, CDR2 YFSETQ. The V and J ends lost 1 base and 6 bases, in that order; junction bases with no gene match: 12. CDR3 length: 17 residues. CDR3 region: CASSLRPSGNSEDTQYF. In nucleotides, the CDR3 is TGCGCCAGCAGCTTGCGTCCTAGCGGGAACTCAGAGGATACGCAGTATTTT.

The table lists this clone with a few counts. This chain connects TRBV6-5 to TRBJ2-7; D gene uncertain. The V gene lost 5 bases and the J gene lost 4 bases, with 12 bases spanning the gap. This CDR3 region has 13 residues. Germline-derived CDR1 and CDR2 are MNHEY and SVGAGI. The CDR3 reads CASSLSAVYEQYF. The CDR3 DNA follows: TGTGCCAGCAGTCTCTCAGCAGTGTACGAGCAGTACTTC.

The chain uses TRBV6-1 and TRBJ2-7; tentative D call: TRBD1 (5 bases). The V end lost 6 bases, the J end lost 3 bases, and 15 bases lay between the germline ends. From germline, CDR1 is MNHNS and CDR2 SASEGT. The CDR3 covers 14 residues. In nucleotides, the CDR3 is TGTGCCAGCAGCTATCAGGGTACCCTCTACGAGCAGTACTTC. Protein product: CASSYQGTLYEQYF.

This clone came up a few times. The CDR3 here is CASREPQSPLHF. The CDR3 nucleotides read TGTGCCAGCAGAGAGCCTCAGTCACCCCTCCACTTT. The chain is built from TRBV6-6 and TRBJ1-6; D is undetermined. Germline V gene data show CDR1 as MNHNY and CDR2 as SVGAGI (reference sequence). Trimming removed 6 bases at V and 10 bases at J, with 10 bases between. The CDR3 runs 12 residues.